This TCR beta chain stems from a study of cytomegalovirus exposure and HLA in healthy donors. Notes on the study in general: A few CMV-associated chains proved CMV antigen-specific in vitro.

The germline gives CDR1 LNHDA, CDR2 SQIVND (reference sequence). The CDR3 is made up of 15 amino acids. V dropped 6 bases and J dropped 7 bases, with 16 bases sitting between them. Primers for the PCR totalled 60 Vbeta and 13 Jbeta. Data came from immunoSEQ multiplex PCR; TCRdb stores just in-frame clones and leaves some out. Among some 99,000 clones, roughly 69% were seen once, and the ten largest hold 5.4%. Remarks on this clone: Its antigen is still unknown.

Material: PBMCs. The chain has TRBV19 and TRBJ1-6, with D perhaps matching TRBD1 (6 bases). This clonotype was sampled from a woman in her 70s in good health and CMV-seropositive. The CDR3 is CASRSQGLANSPLHF. The CDR3 DNA follows: TGTGCCAGTAGATCCCAGGGGTTGGCCAATTCACCCCTCCACTTT.